This T cell receptor beta chain appears in the sequencing data of a study of metastatic and nonmetastatic thyroid tumors. Across the study: Both malignant and benign thyroid patients supplied peripheral blood and tumor or nodule tissue samples, across which the repertoires of these patients were then compared.

The CDR3 is 14 amino acids. The germline V gene encodes CDR1 SGHTA and CDR2 FQGNSA. The V end lost 5 bases, the J end lost 2 bases, and 11 bases lay between the germline ends. This clone is deemed medium-sized. The antigen remains unidentified. General study points: Compared with benign nodules, malignant thyroid tumors were reported to have significantly higher TCR beta diversity in both blood and tumor.

In the authors' workflow: The authors used CDR3 differences across clinicopathological groups to build a distant-metastasis classifier for papillary thyroid cancer. MiXCR re-clonotyped the PCR reads for TCRdb. The V and J calls follow TCRdb's processing rather than the paper's. The sample consists of 15,000 to 20,000 clones, under 35% of them appearing once. No patient received treatment before thyroid surgery. The V gene is TRBV7-2, the J gene TRBJ2-3; unclear D gene. This sequence originates from a female donor with papillary thyroid cancer or a benign thyroid nodule (not recorded which). Some clones in this sample may be carry-over from other donors' samples. The material sequenced was tumor tissue. CDR3 protein: CASSHRVPTDTQYF. In nucleotides, the CDR3 is TGTGCCAGCAGCCACCGGGTCCCCACAGATACGCAGTATTTT.